The next 16 T cell receptor beta chains were all read from a single sample in a study of T cell clonality in common variable immunodeficiency (dated by TCRdb to 2013 to 2016). Library method: the immunoSEQ multiplex PCR assay. TCRdb re-hosts the immuneACCESS table, in-frame sequences only. Its copies lack some clones; in the studies checked, an unresolved V gene accounts for under half of them, and the cause for the rest is not known. The table records about 35,000 clones for this sample, and not one of them appears only once. The ten most abundant clones make up approximately 9.4% of the sample. Source material: peripheral blood mononuclear cells. These TCRs come from a person aged 18-70 years in good health.

The table lists this clone with a few counts. The read halts 3 residues ahead of the CDR3 end, with the missing end drawn from the germline J gene. This rearrangement joins TRBV30 to TRBJ1-4, with D possibly TRBD1 on 6 matching bases. Per germline, CDR1 GTSNPN and CDR2 SVGIG (reference sequence). The CDR3 runs to 16 residues. The CDR3 reads CAWSHTGTTYNSPLFF. Incomplete CDR3 DNA: TGTGCCTGGAGTCATACCGGGACAACATATAATTCACCA.

This clone occurred many times. Coverage ceases 3 residues before the CDR3 finishes, and the germline J gene fills in the end. The same CDR3 is also encoded by other DNA sequences in this sample. The chain joins TRBV30 to TRBJ1-3; D unresolved. The germline V gene encodes CDR1 GTSNPN and CDR2 SVGIG (reference sequence). The CDR3 spans 13 residues. V was cut by 4 bases and J by 1 base, with 8 bases left in between. The CDR3 is CAWTLLSGNTIYF. The sequenced CDR3 bases are TGTGCCTGGACACTATTGTCTGGAAACACC.

This clone has ten or more counts. From the germline J gene comes the end of the CDR3, since the read stops 3 residues before it. This chain links TRBV5-5 with TRBJ1-2; D remains unclear. Germline V gene data show CDR1 as SGHKS and CDR2 as YYEKEE (reference sequence). The length of the CDR3 is 14 residues. Trimming stripped 0 bases from V and 0 bases from J, with 6 bases between. Incomplete CDR3 DNA: TGTGCCAGCAGCTTGGAGGGCACTAACTATGGC. It encodes CASSLEGTNYG. The CDR3 in its entirety is CASSLEGTNYGYTF. Based on the CDR3 plus reference TRBV5-5 and TRBJ1-2, the full variable domain is DAGVTQSPTHLIKTRGQQVTLRCSPISGHKSVSWYQQVLGQGPQFIFQYYEKEERGRGNFPDRFSARQFPNYSSELNVNALLLGDSALYLCASSLEGTNYGYTFGSGTRLTVV.

This clone was seen ten or more times. The read falls 3 residues short of the CDR3 end, and the missing part is taken from the germline J gene. The chain uses TRBV29-1 and TRBJ2-7; no definite D call. Germline loops: CDR1 SQVTM, CDR2 ANQGSEA. The germline V and J ends were trimmed by 1 base and 1 base, with 8 bases remaining between them. CDR3 length equals 13 residues. The CDR3 DNA, read in part, is TGCAGCGTTGAAGGGCGGCAGTCCTACGAG. Encoded protein: CSVEGRQSYE. In full, the CDR3 is CSVEGRQSYEQYF.

CDR3 bases read: TGTGCCGCAGGACTAGCGGGCTACGAC. This sequence encodes CAAGLAGYD. The entire CDR3 reads CAAGLAGYDYTF. The chain carries TRBV19 and TRBJ1-2; D is undetermined. The CDR3 end lies 3 residues beyond the end of the read and is filled in from the germline J gene. Germline values: CDR1 LNHDA, CDR2 SQIVND (reference sequence). This CDR3 has 12 amino acids.

This clone showed up many times. The CDR3 end falls 3 residues outside the read, so it is completed with the germline J gene. The gene calls are TRBV18 and TRBJ1-1; 8 bases match TRBD1. Germline loops: CDR1 KGHSH, CDR2 LQKENI. V dropped 8 bases and J dropped 2; count of bases not matched to a gene: 7. This CDR3 spans 14 amino acids. The CDR3 sequence: CASKQQGDNTEAFF. The DNA read from the CDR3 is TGTGCCAGCAAGCAACAGGGGGACAACACTGAA.

There are many counts of this clone. The CDR3 here is CASSSPGRGTDTQYF. CDR3 DNA (partial): TGTGCCAGCAGCTCTCCTGGCAGGGGCACAGATACG. V usage is TRBV5-4 and J usage is TRBJ2-3; D possibly corresponds to TRBD1 (5 bases). The read stops 3 residues short of the end of the CDR3; the missing end is completed from the germline J gene. The CDR3 sequence is 15 residues long. V was shortened by 3 bases and J by 1 base, with 12 bases between the two germline ends. The V gene's germline CDR1 is SGHNT and CDR2 YYREEE (reference sequence).

This clone was found many times. The DNA ends 3 residues before the CDR3 does, and the rest of the CDR3 is filled in from the germline J gene. The chain recombines TRBV10-3 with TRBJ1-1; no definite D call. Per the germline V gene, CDR1 is ENHRY and CDR2 is SYGVKD. Trimming removed 0 bases from V and 1 base from J, with 12 bases in between. There are 16 residues in the CDR3. This CDR3 is CAISESDVSTNTEAFF. The DNA read from the CDR3 is TGTGCCATCAGTGAGTCAGATGTGTCTACGAACACTGAA.

Ten or more counts support this clone. The sequenced fragment ends 3 residues before the CDR3 boundary, so the rest is inferred from the germline J gene. This chain connects TRBV3-1 (or the pseudogene TRBV3-2) to TRBJ2-7; 8 bases match TRBD2. Losses at the gene ends were 0 bases for V and 2 bases for J; bases not matched to a gene: 6. The CDR3 covers 16 residues. From germline, CDR1 is LGHDT and CDR2 YNNKEL (reference sequence). The chain's CDR3 is CASSQEPAGGPYEQYF. The part of the CDR3 DNA that was read is TGTGCCAGCAGCCAAGAACCCGCGGGAGGACCCTACGAG.

A few counts support this clone. The junction shows a germline mismatch at one end, possibly a read error. Read data end 3 residues before the CDR3 end; the end is taken from the germline J gene. The genes are TRBV19 and TRBJ1-5; D is perhaps TRBD1 (5 bases). Germline V gene sequence: CDR1 LNHDA, CDR2 SQIVND (reference sequence). This CDR3 comprises 18 residues. CDR3 region: CASSSGPGTTEGYQPQHF. The CDR3 bases that were read are TGTGCCAGCAGTAGTGGGCCGGGGACTACCGAGGGGTATCAGCCC.

In its sample, this clone was seen a few times. From the germline J gene comes the end of the CDR3, since the read stops 3 residues before it. This rearrangement joins TRBV20-1 to TRBJ2-3, with 8 positions matching TRBD2. The CDR3 totals 20 residues. V gave up 5 bases and J gave up 7 bases; unmatched junction bases: 29. Germline V CDR1 and CDR2: DFQATT, SNEGSKA (reference sequence). The DNA read from the CDR3 is TGCAGTGCTCATACCTCGACTACGGCGGGAGGCCCATTGTTGGCTTATACG. Translating gives CSAHTSTTAGGPLLAYT. The entire CDR3 is CSAHTSTTAGGPLLAYTQYF.

At least ten counts were recorded for this clone. The CDR3 is cut off 3 residues early in the read; its end comes from the germline J gene. This chain links TRBV28 with TRBJ2-3; 8 bases agree with TRBD1. CDR1 is MDHEN and CDR2 is SYDVKM in the germline V gene. With 5 bases clipped from V and 4 bases from J, the junction kept 8 bases outside the gene matches. The CDR3 sequence is 15 residues long. CDR3 amino acids: CASSDITGGSDTQYF. The sequenced CDR3 bases are TGTGCCAGCAGTGATATTACAGGGGGTTCAGATACG.

This clone occurred many times. The CDR3 end falls 3 residues outside the read, so it is completed with the germline J gene. The chain has TRBV2 and TRBJ2-7; D uncertain. The CDR3 length is 11 residues. Germline CDR1 SNHLY, CDR2 FYNNEI. The germline V and J ends were trimmed by 6 bases and 1 base, with 4 bases remaining between them. The CDR3 bases that were read are TGTGCCAGCAGCTTTTCCTACGAG. Translation gives CASSFSYE. The full CDR3 protein is CASSFSYEQYF.

This clone was counted ten times or more. The DNA ends 3 residues before the CDR3 does, and the rest of the CDR3 is filled in from the germline J gene. The V call is TRBV5-1, the J call TRBJ2-1; 10 nucleotides agree with TRBD1. CDR3 length: 14 amino acids. The ends lost 6 bases at V and 5 bases at J; junction bases unmatched: 5. In germline, CDR1 is SGHRS, CDR2 YFSETQ. The CDR3 is CASTEGTGDNEQFF. Partial CDR3 DNA: TGCGCCAGCACCGAAGGGACAGGGGACAATGAG. The full variable domain, in which reference TRBV5-1 and TRBJ2-1 provide the parts outside the CDR3, is KAGVTQTPRYLIKTRGQQVTLSCSPISGHRSVSWYQQTPGQGLQFLFEYFSETQRNKGNFPGRFSGRQFSNSRSEMNVSTLELGDSALYLCASTEGTGDNEQFFGPGTRLTVL.

This clone was seen at least ten times. The read finishes 3 residues shy of the CDR3 end, and the germline J gene is used to complete it. The gene calls are TRBV12-3 or TRBV12-4 and TRBJ2-7, with TRBD2 identical over 9 bases. The CDR3 length is 14 residues. Trimming at V came to 6 bases and at J to 2 bases, leaving 5 bases not matched to a gene. CDR3 protein: CASRASGGTYEQYF. The covered CDR3 bases are TGTGCCAGCAGAGCGAGCGGGGGGACCTACGAG.

This clone was recorded at least ten times. The CDR3 end lies 3 residues beyond the end of the read and is filled in from the germline J gene. The gene calls are TRBV20-1 and TRBJ2-3; 12 bases line up with TRBD2. Germline loops: CDR1 DFQATT, CDR2 SNEGSKA (reference sequence). Germline trimming cut 4 bases from V and 4 bases from J; bases unmatched to any gene: 9. This CDR3 is 16 amino acids long. CDR3: CSAKFWTSGKADTQYF. CDR3 DNA, as far as it was read: TGCAGTGCTAAATTTTGGACTAGCGGGAAAGCAGATACG.